This T cell receptor (beta chain) is from a study of regulatory T cells in long-lasting Graves disease. The CDR3 has 18 residues. Trimming removed 5 bases at V and 5 bases at J, with 22 bases between. Germline CDR1 is SEHNR and CDR2 is FQNEAQ (reference sequence). HTBI primers from iRepertoire and Arm-PCR of CDR3 regions yielded the TCR beta libraries. Using its own MiXCR run on the multiplex PCR reads, TCRdb lists one record per CDR3 protein. The sample contains around 400,000 distinct CDR3 sequences, about 10% of which appear only once. The sample's time point: newly diagnosed GD, antithyroid drugs for less than 3 months. The TCR library was made from RNA that had been extracted from PBMCs in TRIzol. This clonotype was found many times. The same sample was also studied in work on T cells in Graves' hyperthyroidism and ophthalmopathy.

The material sequenced was peripheral blood mononuclear cells (PBMCs), taken at new diagnosis, from a patient treated with antithyroid drugs. This rearrangement joins TRBV7-9 to TRBJ2-6; unclear D gene. The TCR was taken from a woman between 18 and 29 years old with Graves disease. The CDR3, as DNA: TGTGCCAGCAGCGCGTCCTTCGATGCTGGTTCTCGGGCCAACGTCCTGACTTTC. Translating gives CASSASFDAGSRANVLTF.